In its sample, the clone carrying this T cell receptor beta chain was seen a few times. Not enrolled were patients with uncontrolled infection, other autoimmune disease, pregnancy or lactation. These data belong to a study of T cells in Graves' hyperthyroidism and ophthalmopathy. This CDR3 comprises 14 residues. The V and J ends lost 2 bases and 4 bases respectively, with 11 bases between them. From germline, CDR1 is MNHGY and CDR2 SAAAGT. Researchers amplified the TCR beta CDR3 regions from RNA transcripts. RT-PCR in the first round (using the HTBI primer set) targeted the TCR CDR3. TCRdb itself ran the multiplex PCR reads through MiXCR, one entry per CDR3 protein. The repertoire holds 550,000 to 700,000 distinct CDR3 sequences, with approximately 15% as singletons.

The rearrangement links TRBV6-8 to TRBJ1-1; no definite D call. The clonotype was recovered from a woman aged 35 to 49 with Graves' ophthalmopathy. Sequenced input: blood. DNA of the CDR3: TGTGCCAGCAGTTACGTCAAAGATAGCACTGAAGCTTTCTTT. Protein product: CASSYVKDSTEAFF.